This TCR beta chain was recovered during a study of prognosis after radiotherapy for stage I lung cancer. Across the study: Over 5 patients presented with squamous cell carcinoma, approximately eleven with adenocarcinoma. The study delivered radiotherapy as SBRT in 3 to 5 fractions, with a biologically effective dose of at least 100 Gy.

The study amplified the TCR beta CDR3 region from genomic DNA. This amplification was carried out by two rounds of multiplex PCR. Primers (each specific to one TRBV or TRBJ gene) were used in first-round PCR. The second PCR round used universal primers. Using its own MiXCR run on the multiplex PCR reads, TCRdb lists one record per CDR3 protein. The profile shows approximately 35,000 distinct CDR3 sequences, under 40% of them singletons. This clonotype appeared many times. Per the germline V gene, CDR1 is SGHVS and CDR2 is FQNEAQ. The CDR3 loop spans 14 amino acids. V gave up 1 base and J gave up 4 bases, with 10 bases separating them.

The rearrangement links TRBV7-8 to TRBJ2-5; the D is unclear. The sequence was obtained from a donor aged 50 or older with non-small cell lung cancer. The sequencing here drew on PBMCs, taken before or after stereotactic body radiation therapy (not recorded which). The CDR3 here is CASSLGGVRETQYF. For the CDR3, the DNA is TGTGCCAGCAGCTTAGGTGGCGTACGAGAGACCCAGTACTTC.